This T cell receptor beta chain came from a study of Ad26.COV2.S vaccination and SARS-CoV-2 variants. Whole-study context: The authors gave Ad26.COV2.S intramuscularly, either once or twice 56 days apart.

The table came from immunoSEQ multiplex PCR; TCRdb's copy has only in-frame clones and leaves some out. The sample lists around 300,000 clones, approximately 90% seen once, with 6.4% in the top ten. Treatment: around 19 received Ad26.COV2.S at low or high dose, single or two shots; about five received placebo; per-sample allocation not given. Sampling happened 63 days after the first vaccine or placebo injection. Participants' vaccine, an Ad26 vector, delivered Wuhan-strain SARS-CoV-2 spike. Trimming took off 5 bases at V and 2 bases at J, with 6 bases between the two ends. Germline V gives CDR1 SQVTM, CDR2 ANQGSEA. The CDR3 is made up of 11 amino acids.

The gene calls are TRBV29-1 and TRBJ1-2; D gene uncertain. The starting material was peripheral blood, obtained in a trial of Ad26.COV2.S vaccine versus placebo. The receptor comes from a person aged 18 to 59 who received the Ad26.COV2.S COVID-19 vaccine or a placebo. CDR3: CSVRGNYGYTF. The CDR3 DNA follows: TGCAGCGTTAGAGGGAACTATGGCTACACCTTC.